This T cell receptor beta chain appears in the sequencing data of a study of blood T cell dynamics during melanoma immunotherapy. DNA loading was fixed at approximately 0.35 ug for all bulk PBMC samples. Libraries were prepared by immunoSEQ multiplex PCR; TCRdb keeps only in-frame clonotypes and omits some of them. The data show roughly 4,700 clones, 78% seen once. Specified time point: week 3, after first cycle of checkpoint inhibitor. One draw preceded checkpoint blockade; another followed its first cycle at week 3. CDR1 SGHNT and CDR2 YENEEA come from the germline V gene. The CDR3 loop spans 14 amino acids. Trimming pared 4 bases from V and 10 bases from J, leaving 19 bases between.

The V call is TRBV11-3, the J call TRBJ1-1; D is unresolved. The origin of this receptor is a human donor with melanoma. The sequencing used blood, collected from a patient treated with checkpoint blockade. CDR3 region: CASSSRGTLGRAFF. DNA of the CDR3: TGTGCCAGCAGCTCCAGAGGTACCCTAGGACGAGCTTTCTTT. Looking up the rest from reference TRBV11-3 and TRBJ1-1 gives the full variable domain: EAGVVQSPRYKIIEKKQPVAFWCNPISGHNTLYWYLQNLGQGPELLIRYENEEAVDDSQLPKDRFSAERLKGVDSTLKIQPAELGDSAVYLCASSSRGTLGRAFFGQGTRLTVV.